A selection of T cell receptor beta chains follows, all from one sample in a study of shared T cell receptors in the human thymus. The method was immunoSEQ multiplex PCR; TCRdb's version includes in-frame clones alone and lacks a portion of them. The sample yields more than 550,000 clones, around 87% seen once. These data were likewise used in another study, on human thymus T cells.

Sequences were obtained from thymocytes. These receptors all stem from a boy under two years old with a congenital heart defect. CDR3s include the opening cysteine and the closing phenylalanine or tryptophan. The D gene is left open where the match is weak. Clone sizes are given selectively: once, few, many, or a class where the clone is expanded.

V	size	D	J	DNA	CDR3
TRBV2	.	TRBD2	TRBJ2-5	TGTGCCAGCAGTCGACTAGCGGGGGTCACCCAAGAGACCCAGTACTTC	CASSRLAGVTQETQYF
TRBV11-2	few	TRBD1	TRBJ2-2	TGTGCCAGCAGCGGCAGGGGGTCCACCGGGGAGCTGTTTTTT	CASSGRGSTGELFF
TRBV13	.	.	TRBJ2-7	TGTGCCAGCAGCTTAGGGACAGAGTTCTACGAGCAGTACTTC	CASSLGTEFYEQYF
TRBV13	.	.	TRBJ2-2	TGTGCCAGCAGCGTACGGGGGTTGATCGACACCGGGGAGCTGTTTTTT	CASSVRGLIDTGELFF
TRBV28	.	TRBD1	TRBJ2-4	TGTGCCAGCACGGGGACAGGGGGTCCTGACATTCAGTACTTC	CASTGTGGPDIQYF
TRBV5-6	.	.	TRBJ1-4	TGTGCCAGCAGCTTGTGGAGGACAGCTCCGAGGATTGAAAAACTGTTTTTT	CASSLWRTAPRIEKLFF
TRBV11-2	.	.	TRBJ2-7	TGTGCCAGCAGCTTAGCGGTGGGGGGAGGCTACGAGCAGTACTTC	CASSLAVGGGYEQYF
TRBV18	.	TRBD1	TRBJ1-5	TGTGCCAGCTCACAGGACAGGGAGGATCAGCCCCAGCATTTT	CASSQDREDQPQHF
TRBV10-3	.	.	TRBJ1-5	TGTGCCATCAGTGAGGCGGGGGAGGGCAATCAGCCCCAGCATTTT	CAISEAGEGNQPQHF
TRBV14	few	.	TRBJ1-2	TGTGCCAGCAGCCAAGGACAGGCCGATGGCTACACCTTC	CASSQGQADGYTF
TRBV9	.	TRBD2	TRBJ2-3	TGTGCCAGCAGCGTAGGAGGTAGCGGGAGCACAGATACGCAGTATTTT	CASSVGGSGSTDTQYF
TRBV4-1	.	TRBD1	TRBJ2-7	TGCGCCAGCAGCCAAAGGACACCGGGACAGCCAACCTACGAGCAGTACTTC	CASSQRTPGQPTYEQYF
TRBV19	.	TRBD1	TRBJ1-1	TGTGCCAGTAGTACCCCATCCGCTTACAGGGACAGGACTGAAGCTTTCTTT	CASSTPSAYRDRTEAFF
TRBV18	.	.	TRBJ1-2	TGTGCCAGCTCACCGCGTGGAGGGGGGGACCCCCGTGGCTACACCTTC	CASSPRGGGDPRGYTF
TRBV18	once	TRBD1	TRBJ1-3	TGTGCCAGCTCACCACGGGGACAGGGAGTAGGGAACACCATATATTTT	CASSPRGQGVGNTIYF
TRBV7-6	.	.	TRBJ2-5	TGTGCCAGCAGCTTAAGACTAGACCAAGAGACCCAGTACTTC	CASSLRLDQETQYF
TRBV5-6	few	.	TRBJ2-1	TGTGCCAGCAGCTTATTTAGCGGAGCGTACAATGAGCAGTTCTTC	CASSLFSGAYNEQFF
TRBV18	.	.	TRBJ1-5	TGTGCCAGCTCACTTTCCAGGTTTAGCAATCAGCCCCAGCATTTT	CASSLSRFSNQPQHF
TRBV5-1	.	.	TRBJ1-1	TGCGCCAGCAGCTTGGAGCGGCGCAACGACACTGAAGCTTTCTTT	CASSLERRNDTEAFF
TRBV27	.	.	TRBJ2-7	TGTGCCAGCAAGGACAGTGCCTACGAGCAGTACTTC	CASKDSAYEQYF
TRBV6-5	.	.	TRBJ1-5	TGTGCCAGCAGCAAGACAGGAGCGGACCAGCCCCAGCATTTT	CASSKTGADQPQHF
TRBV10-2	.	.	TRBJ2-1	TGCGCCAGCAGTCCCCAGGATCTTGAGCAGTTCTTC	CASSPQDLEQFF
TRBV6-6	once	.	TRBJ1-5	TGTGCCAGCAGACACAGGGATTTGGGTCAGCCCCAGCATTTT	CASRHRDLGQPQHF
TRBV7-9	.	TRBD1	TRBJ1-5	TGTGCCAGCAGCTTATCCGAGACAGGGGGTCCGGGGCCCCAGCATTTT	CASSLSETGGPGPQHF
TRBV19	.	TRBD1	TRBJ1-5	TGTGCCAGTAGTATAGGGACAGGGCGACGCGGATTAAATCAGCCCCAGCATTTT	CASSIGTGRRGLNQPQHF
TRBV7-2	.	.	TRBJ1-1	TGTGCCAGCAGCTTAGTCCGAGGTGACAGGCCGAACACTGAAGCTTTCTTT	CASSLVRGDRPNTEAFF
TRBV29-1	.	TRBD1	TRBJ1-4	TGCAGCGCCAGGTGGCCCGGGACAGGGTTTGAAAAACTGTTTTTT	CSARWPGTGFEKLFF
TRBV29-1	.	TRBD1	TRBJ1-6	TGCAGCGTTGGCTGGACAGGGAATTCCCCCCTCCACTTT	CSVGWTGNSPLHF
TRBV5-6	.	.	TRBJ1-1	TGTGCCAGCAGCCTTACGGAGGACACTGAAGCTTTCTTT	CASSLTEDTEAFF
TRBV15	.	TRBD1	TRBJ2-7	TGTGCCACCAGCAGAAGACCCCGGGACAGGGCCTACGAGCAGTACTTC	CATSRRPRDRAYEQYF
TRBV6-1	.	.	TRBJ2-1	TGTGCCAGCAGTGAGGTCGTGGACAGCAGGCAGTTCTTC	CASSEVVDSRQFF
TRBV15	.	TRBD1	TRBJ1-1	TGTGCCACCAGCATAGGGACAGCGGAAGCTTTCTTT	CATSIGTAEAFF
TRBV7-9	.	TRBD1	TRBJ1-4	TGTGCCAGCAGCTTAGCCCGGGACAGGACTGAAAAACTGTTTTTT	CASSLARDRTEKLFF
TRBV25-1	.	.	TRBJ1-1	TGTGCCAGCAGTGAATATGGGGAGGGGAATGCTGAAGCTTTCTTT	CASSEYGEGNAEAFF
TRBV6-5	.	TRBD1	TRBJ1-5	TGTGCCAGCTCCGGATGGGACAGGGGTCTGTATAAGCTGCATTTT	CASSGWDRGLYKLHF
TRBV7-2	.	TRBD1	TRBJ2-7	TGTGCCAGCAGCACCACAGGGGGCCCGTACGAGCAGTACTTC	CASSTTGGPYEQYF
TRBV21-1	.	.	TRBJ2-7	TGTGCCAGCAGCAAAGGGCTAGCGGGAGAGGAGGGGGAGTCCTACGAGCAGTACTTC	CASSKGLAGEEGESYEQYF
TRBV11-2	.	.	TRBJ1-2	TGTGCCAGCAGCCCCTCCGAACAGGGAAACGGCTACACCTTC	CASSPSEQGNGYTF
TRBV5-1	.	TRBD2	TRBJ2-2	TGCGCCAGCAGCTTGAACGGGAGGGCCGGGGAGCTGTTTTTT	CASSLNGRAGELFF
TRBV25-1	few	.	TRBJ1-1	TGTGCCAGCAGTAAAGCCCCTGACACTGAAGCTTTCTTT	CASSKAPDTEAFF
TRBV19	.	TRBD1	TRBJ2-3	TGTGCCAGTAGTGCAGGAACAGGGGGCCCGACAACGCAGTATTTT	CASSAGTGGPTTQYF
TRBV5-4	.	TRBD1	TRBJ1-2	TGTGCCAGCAGCCTCGGACAGGCTCATGGCTACACCTTC	CASSLGQAHGYTF
TRBV4-2	.	.	TRBJ1-5	TGTGCCAGCAGCCAAGCCGACCAGAGGTATAGCAATCAGCCCCAGCATTTT	CASSQADQRYSNQPQHF
TRBV15	.	.	TRBJ2-3	TGTGCCACCAGCGGATCGAAAGGAGGCACAGATACGCAGTATTTT	CATSGSKGGTDTQYF